Given below is one T cell receptor beta chain in context. What it binds is unknown. The data originate from a study of shared clonotypes between healthy human individuals. The assay was immunoSEQ multiplex PCR, and TCRdb's table has in-frame clones only and misses some. The table has about 230,000 clones, about 65% seen once. Study conclusions and caveats: Clonotypes shared by all four sorted-subset donors had higher generation probabilities than non-shared clonotypes.

Germline trimming cut 3 bases from V and 6 bases from J; bases unmatched to any gene: 8. The CDR3 covers 16 residues. Per the germline V gene, CDR1 is SGHVS and CDR2 is FNYEAQ. The rearrangement links TRBV7-6 to TRBJ2-2, with 9 bases fitting TRBD2. Sequencing input: memory CD4+ T cells sorted from blood. Subset meaning: CD45RA-negative fraction. The clonotype was recovered from a man aged 25 to 40 in good health. CDR3 coding DNA: TGTGCCAGCAGCTTGGTAGTAGCGGGAGAGGCCGGGGAGCTGTTTTTT. It encodes CASSLVVAGEAGELFF. The whole variable domain, remainder taken from reference TRBV7-6 and TRBJ2-2, is GAGVSQSPRYKVTKRGQDVALRCDPISGHVSLYWYRQALGQGPEFLTYFNYEAQQDKSGLPNDRFSAERPEGSISTLTIQRTEQRDSAMYRCASSLVVAGEAGELFFGEGSRLTVL.